This TCR beta chain is drawn from a study of T-cell memory formation after mild COVID-19. After 5'RACE with constant-segment primers, TCR alpha and TCR beta cDNA libraries carrying sample barcodes and UMIs were obtained. TCRdb ran MiXCR on the 5' RACE reads and lists one entry per CDR3 protein. The repertoire consists of 130,000 to 150,000 distinct CDR3 sequences, with 15% to 20% occurring once and the leading ten covering about 2%. V was shortened by 1 base and J by 1 base, with 8 bases between the two germline ends. This CDR3 comprises 15 residues. Per the germline V gene, CDR1 is KGHDR and CDR2 is SFDVKD.

This receptor was obtained from an adult woman who had mild COVID-19 (a few samples of this study predate the infection). Cell type and time point are not known. Sequencing was performed on PBMCs or a T cell subset sorted from them (not recorded which). The chain carries TRBV24-1 and TRBJ2-3; a weak D match, TRBD1 (6 bases). For the CDR3, the DNA is TGTGCCACCAGTGATTTAAGACAGGGCACAGATACGCAGTATTTT. The encoded protein is CATSDLRQGTDTQYF.